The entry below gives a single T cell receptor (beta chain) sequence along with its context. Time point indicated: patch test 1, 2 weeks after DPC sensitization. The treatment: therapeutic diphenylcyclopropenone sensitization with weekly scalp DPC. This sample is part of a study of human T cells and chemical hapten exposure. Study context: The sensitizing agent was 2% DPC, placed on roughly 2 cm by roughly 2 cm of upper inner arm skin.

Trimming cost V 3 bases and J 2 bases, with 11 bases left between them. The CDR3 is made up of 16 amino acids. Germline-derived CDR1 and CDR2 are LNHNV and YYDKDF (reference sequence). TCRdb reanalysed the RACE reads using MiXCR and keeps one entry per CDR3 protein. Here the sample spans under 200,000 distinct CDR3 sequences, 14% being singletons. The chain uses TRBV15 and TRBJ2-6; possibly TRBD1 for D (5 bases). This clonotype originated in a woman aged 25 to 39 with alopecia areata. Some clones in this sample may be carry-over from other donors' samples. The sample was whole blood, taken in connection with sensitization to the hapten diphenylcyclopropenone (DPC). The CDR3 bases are TGTGCCACCAGCAGTTTCCAGGGTCCTGGGGCCAACGTCCTGACTTTC. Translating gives CATSSFQGPGANVLTF.